These 21 T cell receptor beta chains share one sample of origin, sequenced in a study of cytomegalovirus exposure and HLA in healthy donors. Clones were sequenced by immunoSEQ multiplex PCR, and TCRdb holds only the in-frame ones, with some missing. The data show roughly 130,000 clones, roughly 90% seen once. Sequencing was carried out using PBMCs. These receptors were taken from a man aged 30 to 39 in good health and CMV-seronegative.

The chain is built from TRBV6-6 and TRBJ1-2; D not resolved. CDR1 and CDR2 (germline): MNHNY, SVGAGI (reference sequence). Trimming stripped 6 bases from V and 4 bases from J, with 12 bases between. The CDR3 runs to 13 residues. The DNA of the CDR3 is TGTGCCAGCAGAGATACCAGTGCCTATGGCTACACCTTC. Amino acids: CASRDTSAYGYTF.

The table lists this clone with a few counts. The gene calls are TRBV7-3 and TRBJ2-5; 7 bases fit TRBD2. The V gene's germline CDR1 is SGHTA and CDR2 FQGTGA. The CDR3 extends over 13 amino acids. The ends lost 3 bases at V and 7 bases at J; junction bases unmatched: 5. The CDR3 here is CASSFLGEGTQYF. The CDR3 bases are TGTGCCAGCAGCTTCCTGGGGGAGGGGACCCAGTACTTC.

The rearrangement links TRBV21-1 to TRBJ2-7; the D call TRBD2 from the table was never checked on the DNA. TRBV21-1 is flagged as a pseudogene. This CDR3 has 14 residues. The CDR3 DNA reads TGTGCCAGCATTGGGACTAGCGGGATCTACGAGCAGTACTTC. Translated, it gives CASIGTSGIYEQYF.

The V call is TRBV7-2, the J call TRBJ2-7; 9 bases align to TRBD2. Germline lookup yields CDR1 SGHTA and CDR2 FQGNSA. After removal of 0 bases from V and 1 base from J, the junction contained 7 bases not matched to a gene. The CDR3 consists of 17 residues. The CDR3 spells CASSLALTSGPSYEQYF. Here the CDR3 DNA reads TGTGCCAGCAGCTTAGCGCTCACTAGCGGGCCTTCCTACGAGCAGTACTTC. The whole variable domain, remainder taken from reference TRBV7-2 and TRBJ2-7, is GAGVSQSPSNKVTEKGKDVELRCDPISGHTALYWYRQSLGQGLEFLIYFQGNSAPDKSGLPSDRFSAERTGGSVSTLTIQRTQQEDSAVYLCASSLALTSGPSYEQYFGPGTRLTVT.

The chain combines TRBV2 with TRBJ1-4; D uncertain. Per germline, CDR1 SNHLY and CDR2 FYNNEI. This CDR3 has 14 residues. V was shortened by 4 bases and J by 5 bases, with 11 bases between the two germline ends. This chain's CDR3 is CASSVRGRNEKLFF. The CDR3 bases are TGTGCCAGCAGTGTTCGGGGAAGGAATGAAAAACTGTTTTTT.

The chain is built from TRBV4-1 and TRBJ2-7; 7 positions agree with TRBD1. There are 14 residues in the CDR3. Germline V gene lookup returns CDR1 MGHRA and CDR2 YSYEKL. Trimming at V came to 6 bases and at J to 0 bases, leaving 5 bases not matched to a gene. The DNA for the CDR3 is TGCGCCAGCAGACGAGACAGGGTCTCCTACGAGCAGTACTTC. This codes for CASRRDRVSYEQYF.

V and J are TRBV6-6 and TRBJ2-7; 9 bases are shared with TRBD1. The CDR3 runs to 13 residues. Germline V CDR1 and CDR2: MNHNY, SVGAGI (reference sequence). With 6 bases clipped from V and 6 bases from J, the junction kept 6 bases outside the gene matches. The CDR3 DNA reads TGTGCCAGCAGCCTAACAGGGGGCGGCGAGCAGTACTTC. Translated: CASSLTGGGEQYF.

The V call is TRBV25-1, the J call TRBJ2-1, with 10 nucleotides matching TRBD2. CDR3 length equals 15 residues. Germline V gene data show CDR1 as MGHDK and CDR2 as SYGVNS. V trimming: 7 bases; J trimming: 3 bases; junction bases outside the gene matches: 6. The CDR3 here is CASKHTSGVYNEQFF. CDR3 coding DNA: TGTGCCAGCAAACACACTAGCGGGGTCTACAATGAGCAGTTCTTC.

V usage is TRBV28 and J usage is TRBJ2-7, with 8 nucleotides matching TRBD1. V lost 2 bases, J lost 2 bases, and 2 bases stayed unmatched. CDR1 is MDHEN and CDR2 is SYDVKM in the germline V gene. There are 14 residues in the CDR3. The CDR3 sequence is CASSLQGATYEQYF. CDR3 DNA sequence: TGTGCCAGCAGTTTACAGGGGGCCACCTACGAGCAGTACTTC.

V gene TRBV7-9 combines with J gene TRBJ1-4, with D unclear. The CDR3 runs 13 residues. V lost 1 base, J lost 10 bases, and 10 bases lay in between. Germline-derived CDR1 and CDR2 are SEHNR and FQNEAQ (reference sequence). CDR3 DNA sequence: TGTGCCAGCAGCTTAGAGAGGTCACGAAAACTGTTTTTT. Translation: CASSLERSRKLFF. Using reference TRBV7-9 and TRBJ1-4 for the parts outside the CDR3, the full variable domain is DTGVSQNPRHKITKRGQNVTFRCDPISEHNRLYWYRQTLGQGPEFLTYFQNEAQLEKSRLLSDRFSAERPKGSFSTLEIQRTEQGDSAMYLCASSLERSRKLFFGSGTQLSVL.

The chain joins TRBV11-2 to TRBJ2-7; 10 bases match TRBD1. The CDR3 covers 16 residues. With V trimmed by 5 bases and J by 0 bases, 7 bases remained unmatched. Germline V CDR1 and CDR2: SGHAT, FQNNGV. This CDR3 reads CASSPPRQGASYEQYF. The CDR3 DNA reads TGTGCCAGCAGCCCTCCCAGACAGGGGGCCTCCTACGAGCAGTACTTC.

This chain connects TRBV29-1 to TRBJ2-3, with a possible D match to TRBD1 (6 bases). The ends were cut back, 3 bases at V and 4 bases at J, with 17 bases in the middle. The CDR3 covers 15 residues. CDR1 and CDR2 from the germline V gene are SQVTM and ANQGSEA. This CDR3 reads CSVDLWTEMADTQYF. DNA for the CDR3: TGCAGCGTTGATTTGTGGACAGAAATGGCAGATACGCAGTATTTT.

The chain has TRBV5-1 and TRBJ2-5; 10 bases are a match to TRBD2. The CDR3 spans 16 residues. The V gene end was trimmed by 0 bases and the J gene end by 4 bases; junction bases not matched to a gene: 6. Germline lookup yields CDR1 SGHRS and CDR2 YFSETQ. CDR3 sequence: CASSLAQREGLETQYF. Written as DNA, the CDR3 is TGCGCCAGCAGCTTGGCCCAGCGGGAGGGCCTAGAGACCCAGTACTTC.

The gene calls are TRBV5-1 and TRBJ2-3, with 7 bases that match TRBD1. The CDR3 has 13 residues. V trimming: 4 bases; J trimming: 4 bases; junction bases outside the gene matches: 3. Germline loops: CDR1 SGHRS, CDR2 YFSETQ. CDR3 nucleotide sequence: TGCGCCAGCAGCGCGCAGGGGGCAGATACGCAGTATTTT. As protein: CASSAQGADTQYF.

V and J are TRBV4-1 and TRBJ2-7, with 7 nucleotides matching TRBD2. Unmatched junction bases numbered 5, after V lost 1 base and J lost 5 bases. Germline CDR1 MGHRA, CDR2 YSYEKL. The CDR3 runs to 14 residues. The CDR3 DNA sequence: TGCGCCAGCAGCCAAGTTGCGGGAGCCGACGAGCAGTACTTC. Residues: CASSQVAGADEQYF.

The rearrangement joins TRBV2 to TRBJ1-5; 7 nucleotides align to TRBD1. The germline gives CDR1 SNHLY, CDR2 FYNNEI. The length of the CDR3 is 17 residues. After removal of 4 bases from V and 0 bases from J, the junction contained 9 bases not matched to a gene. The CDR3 region is CASSAVGQRYSNQPQHF. In nucleotides, the CDR3 is TGTGCCAGCAGTGCCGTGGGACAGAGATATAGCAATCAGCCCCAGCATTTT.

The chain links TRBV19 to TRBJ2-1, with 12 bases fitting TRBD2. CDR1 is LNHDA and CDR2 is SQIVND in the germline V gene (reference sequence). The ends lost 8 bases at V and 4 bases at J; junction bases unmatched: 6. This CDR3 comprises 15 residues. CDR3: CASQRTSGIYNEQFF. In DNA, the CDR3 is TGTGCCAGTCAGCGGACTAGCGGGATTTACAATGAGCAGTTCTTC. Full variable domain (rest looked up from reference TRBV19 and TRBJ2-1): DGGITQSPKYLFRKEGQNVTLSCEQNLNHDAMYWYRQDPGQGLRLIYYSQIVNDFQKGDIAEGYSVSREKKESFPLTVTSAQKNPTAFYLCASQRTSGIYNEQFFGPGTRLTVL.

The V and J genes are TRBV19 and TRBJ1-5; possible D gene TRBD1, 6 bases. Trimming took off 6 bases at V and 0 bases at J, with 21 bases between the two ends. The CDR3 has 18 amino acids. Germline CDR1 and CDR2: LNHDA and SQIVND (reference sequence). Here the CDR3 DNA reads TGTGCCAGTAGCCCCCCAGAAGCTTACAGGGATAGCAATCAGCCCCAGCATTTT. It specifies CASSPPEAYRDSNQPQHF.

The J gene is TRBJ2-1, the V gene TRBV7-9; 7 bases are shared with TRBD1. CDR1 SEHNR and CDR2 FQNEAQ come from the germline V gene (reference sequence). This CDR3 is built from 16 residues. V shed 1 base, J shed 1 base, and the junction held 4 bases outside the gene matches. The CDR3 sequence: CASSLDRGDSYNEQFF. CDR3 DNA: TGTGCCAGCAGCTTAGACAGGGGAGATTCCTACAATGAGCAGTTCTTC.

The rearrangement joins TRBV5-1 to TRBJ2-4, with 7 bases that match TRBD2. V trimming: 2 bases; J trimming: 2 bases; junction bases outside the gene matches: 7. The CDR3 is made up of 16 amino acids. Germline V gene sequence: CDR1 SGHRS, CDR2 YFSETQ. CDR3 DNA: TGCGCCAGCAGCTTCGACCCGGGGGGATCCAAAAACATTCAGTACTTC. Translation gives CASSFDPGGSKNIQYF.

This rearrangement joins TRBV7-3 to TRBJ2-1, with TRBD2 as a possible D gene (6 bases). Germline CDR1 SGHTA, CDR2 FQGTGA. The V end was cut by 4 bases, the J end by 2 bases, with 15 bases between. There are 16 residues in the CDR3. The CDR3 DNA is TGTGCCAGCAGCTCTACAGGACCGGGGGCCTACAATGAGCAGTTCTTC. The encoded protein is CASSSTGPGAYNEQFF.